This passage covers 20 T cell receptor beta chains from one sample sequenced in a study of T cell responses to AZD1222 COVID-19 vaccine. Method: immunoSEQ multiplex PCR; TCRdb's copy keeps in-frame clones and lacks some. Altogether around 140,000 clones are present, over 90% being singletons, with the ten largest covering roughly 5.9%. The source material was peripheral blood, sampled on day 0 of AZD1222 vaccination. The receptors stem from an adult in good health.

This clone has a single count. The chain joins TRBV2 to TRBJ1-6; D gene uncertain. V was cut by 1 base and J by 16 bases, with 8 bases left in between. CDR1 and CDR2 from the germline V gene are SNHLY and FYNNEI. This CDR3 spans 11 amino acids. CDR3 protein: CASSEVRRLHF. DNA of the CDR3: TGTGCCAGCAGTGAAGTCAGGCGGCTCCACTTT.

The CDR3 here is CASRSGSSYNEQFF. CDR3 DNA sequence: TGTGCCAGCAGAAGCGGGAGCTCCTACAATGAGCAGTTCTTC. The rearrangement uses TRBV27 and TRBJ2-1; 8 positions agree with TRBD2. Looked up from germline, CDR1 is MNHEY and CDR2 is SMNVEV (reference sequence). The CDR3 is 14 amino acids. Trimming took 6 bases from V and 0 from J; bases not matched to a gene: 1.

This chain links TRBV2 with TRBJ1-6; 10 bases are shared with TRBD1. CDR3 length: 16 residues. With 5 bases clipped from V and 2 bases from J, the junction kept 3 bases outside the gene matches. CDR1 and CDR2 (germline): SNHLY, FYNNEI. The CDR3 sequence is CASSPGTGAYNSPLHF. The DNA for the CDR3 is TGTGCCAGCAGTCCCGGGACAGGGGCCTATAATTCACCCCTCCACTTT.

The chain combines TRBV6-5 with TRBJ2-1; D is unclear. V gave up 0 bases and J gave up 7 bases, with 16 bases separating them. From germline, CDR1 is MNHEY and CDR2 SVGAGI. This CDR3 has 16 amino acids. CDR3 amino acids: CASSYSSTGPQNEQFF. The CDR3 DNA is TGTGCCAGCAGTTACTCGTCGACCGGGCCTCAAAATGAGCAGTTCTTC.

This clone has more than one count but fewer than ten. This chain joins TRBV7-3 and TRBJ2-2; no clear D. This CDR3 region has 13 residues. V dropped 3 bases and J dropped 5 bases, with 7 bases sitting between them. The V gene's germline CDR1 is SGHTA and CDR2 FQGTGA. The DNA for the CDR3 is TGTGCCAGCAGCTTGGTGGCGACCGGGGAGCTGTTTTTT. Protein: CASSLVATGELFF.

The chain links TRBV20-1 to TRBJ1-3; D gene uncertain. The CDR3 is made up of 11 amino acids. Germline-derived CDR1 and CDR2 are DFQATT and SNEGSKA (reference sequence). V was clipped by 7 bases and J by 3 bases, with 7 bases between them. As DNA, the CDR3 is TGCAGTGTTTTTCTTGGAAACACCATATATTTT. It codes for CSVFLGNTIYF.

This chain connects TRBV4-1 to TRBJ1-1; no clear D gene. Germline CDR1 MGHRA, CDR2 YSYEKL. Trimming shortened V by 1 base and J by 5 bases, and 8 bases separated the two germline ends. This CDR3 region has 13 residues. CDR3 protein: CASSQVVGTEAFF. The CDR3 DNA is TGCGCCAGCAGCCAAGTGGTAGGGACTGAAGCTTTCTTT.

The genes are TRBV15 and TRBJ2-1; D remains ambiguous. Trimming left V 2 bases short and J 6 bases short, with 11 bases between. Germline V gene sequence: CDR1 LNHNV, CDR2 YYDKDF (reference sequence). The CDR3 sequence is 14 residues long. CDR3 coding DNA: TGTGCCACCAGCAGATATGAGACCGGCAATGAGCAGTTCTTC. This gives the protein CATSRYETGNEQFF.

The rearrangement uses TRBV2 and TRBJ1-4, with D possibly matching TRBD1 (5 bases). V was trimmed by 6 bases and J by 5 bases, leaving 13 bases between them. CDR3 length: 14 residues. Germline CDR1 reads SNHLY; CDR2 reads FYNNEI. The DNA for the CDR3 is TGTGCCAGCAGATTGGGACTAGGGAATGAAAAACTGTTTTTT. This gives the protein CASRLGLGNEKLFF.

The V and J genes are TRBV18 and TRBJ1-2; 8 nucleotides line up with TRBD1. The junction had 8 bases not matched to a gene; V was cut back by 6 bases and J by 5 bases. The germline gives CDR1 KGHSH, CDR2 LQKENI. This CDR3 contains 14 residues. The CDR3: CASSPSDRGYGYTF. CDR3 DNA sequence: TGTGCCAGCTCTCCGAGCGACAGGGGATATGGCTACACCTTC. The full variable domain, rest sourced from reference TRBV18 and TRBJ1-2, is NAGVMQNPRHLVRRRGQEARLRCSPMKGHSHVYWYRQLPEEGLKFMVYLQKENIIDESGMPKERFSAEFPKEGPSILRIQQVVRGDSAAYFCASSPSDRGYGYTFGSGTRLTVV.

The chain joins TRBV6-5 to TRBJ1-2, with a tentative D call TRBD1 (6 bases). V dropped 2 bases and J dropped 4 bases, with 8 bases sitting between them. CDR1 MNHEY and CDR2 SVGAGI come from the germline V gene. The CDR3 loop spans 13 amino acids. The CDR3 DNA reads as TGTGCCAGCAGTTACGAGGGGGGCTATGGCTACACCTTC. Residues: CASSYEGGYGYTF.

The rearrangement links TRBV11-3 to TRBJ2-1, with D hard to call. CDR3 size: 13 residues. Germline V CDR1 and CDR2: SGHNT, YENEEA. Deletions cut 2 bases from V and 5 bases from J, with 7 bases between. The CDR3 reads CASSLNGDNEQFF. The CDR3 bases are TGTGCCAGCAGCTTAAACGGTGACAATGAGCAGTTCTTC.

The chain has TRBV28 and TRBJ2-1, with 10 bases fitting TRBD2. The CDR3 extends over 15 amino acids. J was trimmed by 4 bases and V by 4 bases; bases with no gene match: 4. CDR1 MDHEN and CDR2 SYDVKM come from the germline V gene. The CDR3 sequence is CASSSGLAAYNEQFF. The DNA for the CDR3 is TGTGCCAGCAGTTCCGGACTAGCGGCTTACAATGAGCAGTTCTTC.

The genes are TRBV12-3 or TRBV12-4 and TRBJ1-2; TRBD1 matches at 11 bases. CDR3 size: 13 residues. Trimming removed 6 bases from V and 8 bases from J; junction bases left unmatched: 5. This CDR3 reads CASRWTGGDGYTF. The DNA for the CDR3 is TGTGCCAGCAGGTGGACAGGGGGCGACGGCTACACCTTC.

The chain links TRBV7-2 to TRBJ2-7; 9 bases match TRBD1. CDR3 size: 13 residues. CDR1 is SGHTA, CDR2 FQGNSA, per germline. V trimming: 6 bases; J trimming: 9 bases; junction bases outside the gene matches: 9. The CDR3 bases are TGTGCCAGCAGGGAAACAGGGGGCCGAGGGCAGTACTTC. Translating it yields CASRETGGRGQYF.

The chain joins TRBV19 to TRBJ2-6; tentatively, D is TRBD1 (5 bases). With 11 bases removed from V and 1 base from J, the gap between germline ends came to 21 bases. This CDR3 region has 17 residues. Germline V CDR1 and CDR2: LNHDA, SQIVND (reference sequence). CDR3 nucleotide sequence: TGTGCCTCGAGTCCCGACAGCGTACTATCTGGGGCCAACGTCCTGACTTTC. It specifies CASSPDSVLSGANVLTF.

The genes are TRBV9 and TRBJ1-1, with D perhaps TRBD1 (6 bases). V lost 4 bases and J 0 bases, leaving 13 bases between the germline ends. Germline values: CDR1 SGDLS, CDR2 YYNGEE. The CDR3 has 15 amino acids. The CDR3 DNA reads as TGTGCCAGCAGCCCCCAGGGACACTTGAACACTGAAGCTTTCTTT. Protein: CASSPQGHLNTEAFF.

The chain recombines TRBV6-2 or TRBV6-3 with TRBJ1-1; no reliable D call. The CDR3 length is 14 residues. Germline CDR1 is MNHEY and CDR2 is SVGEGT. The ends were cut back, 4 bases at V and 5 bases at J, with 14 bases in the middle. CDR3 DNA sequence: TGTGCCAGCAGTTCCCGGACGGTCCGGACTGAAGCTTTCTTT. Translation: CASSSRTVRTEAFF.

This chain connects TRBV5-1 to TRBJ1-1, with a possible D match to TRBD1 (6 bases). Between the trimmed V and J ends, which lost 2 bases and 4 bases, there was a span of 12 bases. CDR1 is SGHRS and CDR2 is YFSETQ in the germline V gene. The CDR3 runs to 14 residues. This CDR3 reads CASSLGGASTEAFF. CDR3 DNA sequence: TGCGCCAGCAGCTTAGGGGGGGCGAGCACTGAAGCTTTCTTT.

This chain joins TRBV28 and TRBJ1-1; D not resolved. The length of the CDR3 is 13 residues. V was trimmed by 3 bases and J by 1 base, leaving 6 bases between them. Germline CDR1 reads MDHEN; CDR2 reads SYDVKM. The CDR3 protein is CASSFFQNTEAFF. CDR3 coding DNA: TGTGCCAGCAGTTTCTTCCAGAACACTGAAGCTTTCTTT.